The 18 T cell receptor beta chains listed next were all sequenced from one sample in a study of response to subunit inactivated influenza vaccine. One entry per CDR3 protein results from TCRdb running MiXCR on the RT-PCR reads. The sample includes over 150,000 distinct CDR3 sequences, roughly a tenth of them seen just once. The material sequenced was CD8+ T cells sorted from PBMCs, taken roughly 24 months after vaccination. The origin of the receptors is a man between 45 and 75 years old who received an inactivated influenza vaccine.

V and J are TRBV2 and TRBJ2-3; 9 positions agree with TRBD2. This CDR3 spans 15 amino acids. Trimming removed 6 bases from V and 3 bases from J; junction bases left unmatched: 7. Per the germline V gene, CDR1 is SNHLY and CDR2 is FYNNEI. The CDR3 region is CASREIAGATDTQYF. CDR3 bases: TGTGCCAGCAGGGAGATAGCGGGAGCAACAGATACGCAGTATTTT.

The V call is TRBV21-1, the J call TRBJ2-7; TRBD1 was called by the table and not checked on the DNA. TRBV21-1 counts as a pseudogene. The CDR3 sequence is 18 residues long. This CDR3 is CASSKWLWAQGEAYEQYF. The CDR3 DNA follows: TGTGCCAGCAGCAAATGGTTATGGGCCCAGGGGGAGGCCTACGAGCAGTACTTC.

This clonotype turned up a few times. The V and J genes are TRBV5-1 and TRBJ2-7; 8 positions match TRBD1. CDR1 and CDR2 from the germline V gene are SGHRS and YFSETQ. Trimming took 4 bases from V and 3 from J; bases not matched to a gene: 9. The length of the CDR3 is 15 residues. The CDR3 sequence is CASSPMGQEHYEQYF. The CDR3 nucleotides are TGCGCCAGCAGCCCGATGGGACAGGAGCACTACGAGCAGTACTTC.

This clonotype was picked up many times. The chain links TRBV5-1 to TRBJ1-1; maybe TRBD1 (6 bases). The CDR3 has 15 amino acids. Germline V gene lookup returns CDR1 SGHRS and CDR2 YFSETQ. The V gene lost 0 bases and the J gene lost 1 base, with 10 bases spanning the gap. The CDR3 bases are TGCGCCAGCAGCTTGGAGGGGGGAGGGAACACTGAAGCTTTCTTT. Translating gives CASSLEGGGNTEAFF. Supplemented by reference TRBV5-1 and TRBJ1-1, the full variable domain reads KAGVTQTPRYLIKTRGQQVTLSCSPISGHRSVSWYQQTPGQGLQFLFEYFSETQRNKGNFPGRFSGRQFSNSRSEMNVSTLELGDSALYLCASSLEGGGNTEAFFGQGTRLTVV.

The V gene is TRBV4-1, the J gene TRBJ2-2, with 10 bases aligning to TRBD2. Germline V gives CDR1 MGHRA, CDR2 YSYEKL. The CDR3 covers 17 residues. Trimming at V came to 1 base and at J to 7 bases, leaving 9 bases not matched to a gene. The CDR3 DNA reads as TGCGCCAGCAGCCAAGGGCCGGTACTAGCGGGAAGCGGGGAGCTGTTTTTT. It codes for CASSQGPVLAGSGELFF.

The rearrangement joins TRBV12-3 or TRBV12-4 to TRBJ2-1; 7 bases match TRBD1. This CDR3 contains 15 residues. The trim removed 4 bases at V and 2 bases at J, leaving 5 bases unmatched. The DNA of the CDR3 is TGTGCCAGCAGTTCATCCGGGACAGCCTACAATGAGCAGTTCTTC. This encodes CASSSSGTAYNEQFF.

This chain joins TRBV14 and TRBJ2-1; weak D call: TRBD2 (8 bases). The CDR3 has 15 amino acids. The V and J ends lost 4 bases and 8 bases respectively, with 18 bases between them. Germline V lookup: CDR1 SGHDN, CDR2 FVKESK. CDR3 in amino acids: CASSLTSGGGDEQFF. The DNA for the CDR3 is TGTGCCAGCAGCCTCACTAGCGGAGGGGGCGATGAGCAGTTCTTC.

This clonotype was observed a few times. The chain combines TRBV2 with TRBJ1-5; D remains ambiguous. CDR1 and CDR2 from the germline V gene are SNHLY and FYNNEI. This CDR3 comprises 14 residues. The ends were cut back, 3 bases at V and 4 bases at J, with 10 bases in the middle. This CDR3 is CASSESLGNQPQHF. CDR3 DNA sequence: TGTGCCAGCAGTGAGTCGTTGGGGAATCAGCCCCAGCATTTT.

The table lists this clonotype with a few counts. V gene TRBV7-9 combines with J gene TRBJ2-3; D might be TRBD2 (7 bases). This CDR3 is built from 15 residues. Germline lookup yields CDR1 SEHNR and CDR2 FQNEAQ (reference sequence). With 5 bases removed from V and 4 bases from J, the gap between germline ends came to 16 bases. The CDR3 here is CASSPMGGPADTQYF. The DNA for the CDR3 is TGTGCCAGCAGCCCAATGGGGGGGCCAGCAGATACGCAGTATTTT.

This clonotype came up once. The chain has TRBV21-1 and TRBJ1-5; the table calls TRBD1, which could not be checked here. TRBV21-1 is a known pseudogene. This CDR3 has 16 amino acids. The CDR3 region is CASSKARTGGNQPQHF. CDR3 nucleotide sequence: TGTGCCAGCAGCAAAGCAAGGACAGGAGGCAATCAGCCCCAGCATTTT.

This chain uses TRBV7-9 with TRBJ2-1; D is uncertain. The CDR3 covers 12 residues. V lost 5 bases and J lost 4, with 6 bases in between. Per the germline V gene, CDR1 is SEHNR and CDR2 is FQNEAQ (reference sequence). DNA for the CDR3: TGTGCCAGCAGCCAAAAGTACAATGAGCAGTTCTTC. Its protein is CASSQKYNEQFF.

In its sample, this clonotype was seen a few times. CDR3 nucleotides: TGTGCCACCAACCATCTGGGGACTGAAGCTTTCTTT. Protein product: CATNHLGTEAFF. The chain recombines TRBV7-8 with TRBJ1-1; D gene unclear. This CDR3 is 12 amino acids long. Germline V gene data show CDR1 as SGHVS and CDR2 as FQNEAQ. V was cut by 10 bases and J by 5 bases, with 14 bases left in between. The full variable domain, completed using reference TRBV7-8 and TRBJ1-1, is GAGVSQSPRYKVAKRGQDVALRCDPISGHVSLFWYQQALGQGPEFLTYFQNEAQLDKSGLPSDRFFAERPEGSVSTLKIQRTQQEDSAVYLCATNHLGTEAFFGQGTRLTVV.

J is TRBJ2-3 and V is TRBV4-3; D may be TRBD1 (6 bases). The CDR3 consists of 15 residues. Trimming left V 0 bases short and J 2 bases short, with 9 bases between. Germline V gene sequence: CDR1 LGHNA, CDR2 YSLEER. CDR3 in amino acids: CASSQDRGNTDTQYF. The CDR3, as DNA: TGCGCCAGCAGCCAAGACAGGGGAAACACAGATACGCAGTATTTT.

This clonotype has only a few counts. This chain connects TRBV27 to TRBJ2-3, with D possibly TRBD2 on 6 matching bases. This CDR3 contains 14 residues. Per germline, CDR1 MNHEY and CDR2 SMNVEV (reference sequence). With 5 bases removed from V and 9 bases from J, the gap between germline ends came to 18 bases. CDR3 sequence: CASSPLVSGGTQYF. CDR3 bases: TGTGCCAGCAGTCCCCTGGTTAGTGGGGGGACGCAGTATTTT.

This clonotype was observed a few times. V usage is TRBV29-1 and J usage is TRBJ2-7; 7 positions agree with TRBD1. This CDR3 is built from 11 residues. V shed 6 bases and J 4 bases; nucleotides not matched to a gene: 3. Germline-derived CDR1 and CDR2 are SQVTM and ANQGSEA. CDR3 amino acids: CSVRRGYEQYF. The CDR3 DNA is TGCAGCGTCCGCAGGGGGTACGAGCAGTACTTC.

The genes are TRBV7-9 and TRBJ2-1; D remains ambiguous. This CDR3 has 10 residues. Trimming cost V 5 bases and J 12 bases, with 8 bases left between them. CDR1 and CDR2 from the germline V gene are SEHNR and FQNEAQ (reference sequence). This CDR3 reads CASSPPGQFF. CDR3 sequence (DNA): TGTGCCAGCAGCCCCCCAGGGCAGTTCTTC.

This clonotype came up a few times. The chain uses TRBV27 and TRBJ2-2; 8 bases map to TRBD2. J lost 3 bases, V lost 1 base, and 4 bases had no gene match. This CDR3 region has 16 residues. CDR1 is MNHEY, CDR2 SMNVEV, per germline (reference sequence). CDR3: CASSLLLAEDTGELFF. The DNA of the CDR3 is TGTGCCAGCAGTTTATTACTAGCGGAGGACACCGGGGAGCTGTTTTTT.

This clonotype was counted at least ten times. This chain connects TRBV6-6 to TRBJ2-1; D is unresolved. The germline V and J ends were trimmed by 2 bases and 8 bases, with 4 bases remaining between them. CDR1 and CDR2 (germline): MNHNY, SVGAGI (reference sequence). The CDR3 length is 11 residues. CDR3 sequence (DNA): TGTGCCAGCAGTTACAATTATGAGCAGTTCTTC. This sequence encodes CASSYNYEQFF.